This TCR beta chain was sequenced for a study of blood T cells in healthy people across ages (dated by TCRdb to 2013 to 2016). Background on the whole study: Template switching captured roughly one uniquely barcoded TCR beta cDNA molecule per two T cells in model experiments. Age-related changes in TCR beta repertoire diversity were measured in the study by deep sequencing normalized with unique cDNA molecular identifiers. Four age groups were formed from the donors: young (average 16 years), middle-aged (around 37), aged (more than 55) and long-lived (around 80). To avoid experimental bias, donors of different ages were spread randomly across the sequencing lanes. Two additional independent replicas of 1 million unique cDNA reads from the same blood draw were analyzed for two donors (one aged 18 to 29 and one aged 80 or older).

The donors were roughly 40 Caucasian individuals from Russia, aged roughly 6 to 100 years, who were systemically healthy. Each donor gave about 9.7 milliliters of peripheral blood, drawn into EDTA-treated Vacutainer tubes. PBMCs were isolated by Ficoll-Paque density-gradient centrifugation, with at least 7 million obtained per sample. Trizol reagent was used to extract total RNA from the PBMCs, yielding at least 6 micrograms per sample. For every donor, an aliquot of PBMCs went through flow cytometry to measure the percentages of naive CD45RAhigh/CD27high T cells. The investigation overall reported the following: Since profiling was done on bulk unsorted PBMCs, naive and antigen-experienced compartments could not be conclusively compared. The percentage of naive T cells measured by flow cytometry correlated strongly with observed TCR beta diversity. Compared with the aged group, more naive CD4+ T cells, fewer expanded clones and increased TCR diversity were shown by the long-lived group, suggesting age selection. Donor CMV infection status was unknown, potentially confounding age-related changes in expanded clonotypes. As age increased, observed TCR beta diversity per million T cells dropped in a roughly linear way, and a significant reduction was already evident by age 40. Estimates of total diversity from one million sequenced T cells were regarded as lower bounds and underestimates.

From the cysteine up to the phenylalanine, the CDR3 has a length of 15 residues. Only the CDR3 DNA stays, 45 bases, in frame from base 1. Trimmed from V: 7 bases; trimmed from J: 1 base; junction bases lacking a gene match: 6. Taken from the germline V gene, the CDR1 and CDR2 loops are SGHTA and FQGNSA. The library was made by 5' RACE. TCRdb lists the instrument as Illumina HiSeq 2500. A second PCR of roughly 6 to 12 cycles was performed with a sample-barcoded 5' primer and a J-beta primer mix. Each TCR beta cDNA molecule received a unique molecular identifier from a template-switch 5' adaptor carrying 12 random nucleotides. Each sample yielded at least 3 million CDR3-containing paired-end reads. First-strand cDNA synthesis was performed from all RNA using the Mint cDNA synthesis kit, with priming by a TRBC-specific oligonucleotide. After uracil-DNA glycosylase treatment, a first 18-cycle PCR used universal primers M1SS and BC2_uni_R on all cDNA. As for how the authors treated the data: For normalization, 1 million high-quality reads, each with a distinct molecular identifier, were randomly selected from each sample. Reads sharing molecular identifiers were discarded rather than binned into consensus sequences. MiTCR, set to a Q25 quality threshold and the strictest error-elimination algorithm, was used for CDR3 identification, clonotype clustering and error correction. A nonparametric unseen species model with Euler transformation was used to estimate lower-bound total TCR beta diversity. The public reads were quality trimmed at Q25 with fastp and then assembled into clones with MiXCR by TCRdb, keeping productive beta chains. When rows share a CDR3 protein, they turn into one entry using the most common DNA and genes. TCRdb, not the authors, supplied the V and J calls. This sample holds some 790,000 distinct CDR3 sequences; more than 25% were observed only once. The ten largest clones capture around 16% of the sample.

On this clonotype itself: Its antigen is not yet known. Nothing much larger sits one base from this clone, and base qualities are not available.

This clonotype was obtained from a woman older than 75 in good health. Sequencing was done on a sample of blood. The V and J segments used are TRBV7-2 and TRBJ2-2, with 7 bases matching TRBD1. The CDR3 protein sequence reads: CASIPGQMNTGELFF. The DNA sequence is given as TGTGCCAGCATCCCGGGACAGATGAACACCGGGGAGCTGTTTTTT.